One sample yielded the 6 T cell receptor beta chains listed below, sequenced in a study of T cell responses to AZD1222 COVID-19 vaccine. Assay used: immunoSEQ multiplex PCR; TCRdb lists only in-frame clones, some missing. This table has some 110,000 clones, about 88% appearing once. The sequencing here drew on peripheral blood, taken on day 0 of AZD1222 vaccination. Source of these receptors: an adult in good health.

This clone has only one observation. The genes are TRBV18 and TRBJ1-5; TRBD1 might be the D (6 bases). This CDR3 is 14 amino acids long. CDR1 is KGHSH, CDR2 LQKENI, per germline. Trimming cost V 3 bases and J 2 bases, with 8 bases left between them. CDR3 sequence (DNA): TGTGCCAGCTCACCGGACAGCGGCAATCAGCCCCAGCATTTT. It yields the protein CASSPDSGNQPQHF. The whole variable domain, remainder taken from reference TRBV18 and TRBJ1-5, is NAGVMQNPRHLVRRRGQEARLRCSPMKGHSHVYWYRQLPEEGLKFMVYLQKENIIDESGMPKERFSAEFPKEGPSILRIQQVVRGDSAAYFCASSPDSGNQPQHFGDGTRLSIL.

This chain connects TRBV5-1 to TRBJ2-3, with TRBD2 matching 12 bases. This CDR3 is 16 amino acids long. The V gene end was trimmed by 4 bases and the J gene end by 4 bases; junction bases not matched to a gene: 7. Germline values: CDR1 SGHRS, CDR2 YFSETQ. CDR3 sequence: CASSTPTSGGSDTQYF. Written as DNA, the CDR3 is TGCGCCAGCAGCACACCGACTAGCGGGGGTTCAGATACGCAGTATTTT.

The chain recombines TRBV30 with TRBJ1-5; 9 bases fit TRBD1. V trimming: 0 bases; J trimming: 0 bases; junction bases outside the gene matches: 24. CDR3 length: 23 amino acids. Per germline, CDR1 GTSNPN and CDR2 SVGIG (reference sequence). In DNA, the CDR3 is TGTGCCTGGAGTGTACTTCTGGGACAGGGAACCGACCTCTGTACGTATAGCAATCAGCCCCAGCATTTT. Protein product: CAWSVLLGQGTDLCTYSNQPQHF.

V gene TRBV9 combines with J gene TRBJ2-5; 7 bases line up with TRBD1. V was pared by 3 bases and J by 5 bases, with 7 bases of the junction left unmatched. The V gene's germline CDR1 is SGDLS and CDR2 YYNGEE. The CDR3 is made up of 14 amino acids. The CDR3 sequence is CASSGDRVSETQYF. In nucleotides, the CDR3 is TGTGCCAGCAGCGGTGACAGGGTGTCGGAGACCCAGTACTTC.

This chain uses TRBV10-3 with TRBJ2-7, with D possibly being TRBD1 (6 bases). V was trimmed by 7 bases and J by 6 bases, leaving 19 bases between them. The CDR3 has 14 amino acids. The germline V gene encodes CDR1 ENHRY and CDR2 SYGVKD. This CDR3 reads CAITRTEYLLEQYF. DNA of the CDR3: TGTGCCATCACCAGGACAGAGTACCTCCTCGAGCAGTACTTC.

V usage is TRBV5-1 and J usage is TRBJ2-5; 8 nucleotides line up with TRBD2. The V and J ends lost 4 bases and 0 bases, in that order; junction bases with no gene match: 5. Looked up from germline, CDR1 is SGHRS and CDR2 is YFSETQ. The CDR3 length is 15 residues. CDR3 DNA: TGCGCCAGCAGCCTTAGCGGGGCACACCAAGAGACCCAGTACTTC. Residues: CASSLSGAHQETQYF.